The present T cell receptor (beta chain) was sequenced within a study of shared clonotypes between healthy human individuals. The method was immunoSEQ multiplex PCR; TCRdb's version includes in-frame clones alone and lacks a portion of them. The sample consists of over a million clones, around 78% of them appearing once. This clone was observed a handful of times. The CDR3 extends over 12 amino acids. V was cut by 7 bases and J by 2 bases, with 5 bases left in between. CDR1 and CDR2 (germline): SNHLY, FYNNEI. The receptor's source is a man younger than 35 in good health. Some clones in this sample may be carry-over from other donors' samples. The V call is TRBV2, the J call TRBJ2-2; D unclear. Sequencing was done on a sample of memory CD4+ T cells from PBMCs. The subset here: CD45RA-negative fraction. CDR3 sequence (DNA): TGTGCCAGCAACTTTAACACCGGGGAGCTGTTTTTT. It codes for CASNFNTGELFF.